This T cell receptor (beta chain) is from a study of response to subunit inactivated influenza vaccine. On this clonotype: Its matching antigen is unknown.

Study conclusions and caveats: The authors put forward the suggestion that each seasonal influenza vaccination may bring in only a limited number of new T cells.

The CDR3 spans 16 residues. The germline gives CDR1 DFQATT, CDR2 SNEGSKA (reference sequence). V lost 1 base to trimming and J lost 3 bases; unmatched junction nucleotides: 8. TCRdb re-called the RT-PCR reads through MiXCR, storing one row per CDR3 protein. The sample has roughly 650,000 distinct CDR3 sequences; around 13% are singletons. The starting material was PBMCs from blood, obtained around 14 days before vaccination. V usage is TRBV20-1 and J usage is TRBJ2-1; 8 bases agree with TRBD2. This clonotype originated in a man aged 50 to 59 who received an inactivated influenza vaccine. CDR3 sequence (DNA): TGCAGTGCTAGAGCTCTATTAGCGGGAATCTACAATGAGCAGTTCTTC. This codes for CSARALLAGIYNEQFF.